This T cell receptor beta chain was sequenced during a study of cytomegalovirus exposure and HLA in healthy donors. Findings of the study overall: Later analysis indicated greater clonal expansion among HLA-associated TCR beta chains than among equally common other chains. Presence/absence results assume similar sequencing depth per donor, which may not hold. 150 or so TCR beta chains were listed as cytomegalovirus-associated.

Losses at the gene ends were 1 base for V and 0 bases for J; bases not matched to a gene: 3. The CDR3 contains 16 residues. Germline CDR1 is SGDLS and CDR2 is YYNGEE. Amplification used 60 Vbeta primers and 13 Jbeta primers. The method was immunoSEQ multiplex PCR; TCRdb's version includes in-frame clones alone and lacks a portion of them. The data contain 120,000 to 150,000 clones, nearly 80% of them singletons. A word on this clone: Its target is unknown.

V is TRBV9 and J is TRBJ2-7; TRBD2 matches 11 bases. Sequencing was done on a sample of PBMCs. The TCR sequence derives from a man aged 35 to 55 in good health and CMV-seropositive. CDR3 coding DNA: TGTGCCAGCAGCGTACAAGGGACTAGCGGCTCCTACGAGCAGTACTTC. Its translation is CASSVQGTSGSYEQYF.